This is a list of T cell receptor beta chains from one sample in a study of blood T cell repertoires in COVID-19. Profiling relied on immunoSEQ multiplex PCR, and the TCRdb table lists in-frame clones only, not all of them. The repertoire holds around 100,000 clones, 69% seen once, with around 6.3% in the top ten. The sequencing sample was made of peripheral blood. The receptors come from a man at least 80 years old with acute or convalescent COVID-19. CDR3s include the opening cysteine and the closing phenylalanine or tryptophan. The D gene is left open where the match is weak. Clone size is given for some rows only: seen once, a few or many times, or a class if the clone is expanded.

clone_size,v_call,d_call,j_call,cdr3_nt,cdr3_aa
once,TRBV27,-,TRBJ2-4,TGTGCCAGCAGTACCCACCTAGACGACGGCTTGAGGTACTTC,CASSTHLDDGLRYF
-,TRBV5-1,TRBD1,TRBJ2-5,TGCGCCAGCAGCTTGGGACAGGGGCGAGAGACCCAGTACTTC,CASSLGQGRETQYF
-,TRBV15,TRBD2,TRBJ2-5,TGTGCCACCAGCAGAGATCGGGTGGCGGGAGGGGGTACTCGGGAGACCCAGTACTTC,CATSRDRVAGGGTRETQYF
many,TRBV27,-,TRBJ2-7,TGTGCCAGCTTCTCGGTCTCCTACGAGCAGTACTTC,CASFSVSYEQYF
-,TRBV19,-,TRBJ1-1,TGTGCCAGTAGCCCGGCGGGAGGTGAAGCTTTCTTT,CASSPAGGEAFF
once,TRBV28,-,TRBJ2-1,TGTGCCAGCAGGTATCCTGGGGCGGGGGAGCAGTTCTTC,CASRYPGAGEQFF
-,TRBV28,TRBD2,TRBJ2-1,TGTGCCAGCAGTCCCCCTAGCGGGGGACGTGGCAGGATTGAGCAGTTCTTC,CASSPPSGGRGRIEQFF
-,TRBV15,TRBD1,TRBJ2-4,TGTGCCACCAGCAGAGGACAGGGCCGGGCCAAAAACATTCAGTACTTC,CATSRGQGRAKNIQYF
-,TRBV30,-,TRBJ1-5,TGTGCCTGGAGTGTTTCGGGCAGGTCGGGACAGCCCCAGCATTTT,CAWSVSGRSGQPQHF
-,TRBV28,TRBD1,TRBJ2-3,TGTGCCAGCACGTACAGGGGGCAGGCGCAGTATTTT,CASTYRGQAQYF
-,TRBV24-1,TRBD2,TRBJ2-5,TGTGCCACCAGTCCTCCTATGGGTACGGGGGGAGAGACCCAGTACTTC,CATSPPMGTGGETQYF
-,TRBV5-5,-,TRBJ2-5,TGTGCCAGCAGCTTGGCGACTAACCCGGCCCAAGAGACCCAGTACTTC,CASSLATNPAQETQYF
few,TRBV19,TRBD2,TRBJ2-7,TGTGCCAGTAGCTTGACTAGCGGGAGTACCTACGAGCAGTACTTC,CASSLTSGSTYEQYF
-,TRBV24-1,TRBD1,TRBJ2-3,TGTGCCACCGGGACAGGGGGCCCAGATACGCAGTATTTT,CATGTGGPDTQYF
-,TRBV7-2,TRBD2,TRBJ2-3,TGTGCCAGCAGATTAGCGGGAGGCCTAGACACAGATACGCAGTATTTT,CASRLAGGLDTDTQYF
-,TRBV7-2,-,TRBJ2-7,TGTGCCAGCAGCCGCGAACTCGCCTACGAGCAGTACTTC,CASSRELAYEQYF
few,TRBV28,-,TRBJ1-6,TGTGCCAGCAGTTTACCTCGGGCAGCGGGAGATTCACCCCTCCACTTT,CASSLPRAAGDSPLHF
-,TRBV20-1,-,TRBJ1-1,TGCAGTGCTAGTTTTGCTGCTCCCCCGGTATCTTTCTTT,CSASFAAPPVSFF
-,TRBV2,-,TRBJ2-7,TGTGCCAGCAGTGAGTTGCGGGCCTACGAGCAGTACTTC,CASSELRAYEQYF
few,TRBV6-2/TRBV6-3,-,TRBJ1-1,TGTGCCAGCAGTTCATGGGGGGTAGGTTCCACTGAAGCTTTCTTT,CASSSWGVGSTEAFF
-,TRBV12-1,-,TRBJ2-3,TGTGCCAGCATCACCCACCGGGACTCCACAGATACGCAGTATTTT,CASITHRDSTDTQYF
-,TRBV5-4,TRBD1,TRBJ2-3,TGTGCCAGCAGCTTGGCCGTCGGAGCGGACAGGGGGCGATATACGCAGTATTTT,CASSLAVGADRGRYTQYF
-,TRBV27,TRBD1,TRBJ2-1,TGTGCCAGCAGTTTGGGTACAGGGGTATCTGAGCAGTTCTTC,CASSLGTGVSEQFF
-,TRBV6-5,TRBD1,TRBJ1-2,TGTGCCAGCAGCCGCGAGGGGGCCTTTAACTATGGCTACACCTTC,CASSREGAFNYGYTF
-,TRBV20-1,-,TRBJ1-2,TGCAGTGCTAGTCTGGGAGATGGCTACACCTTC,CSASLGDGYTF
-,TRBV5-3,-,TRBJ1-5,TGTGCCAGAAGGGGCCCTCAGCCCCAGCATTTT,CARRGPQPQHF
-,TRBV28,-,TRBJ2-3,TGTGCCAGCAGTGTCCGCGACACGTTTTGGACGCAGTATTTT,CASSVRDTFWTQYF
-,TRBV24-1,TRBD1,TRBJ2-5,TGTGCCACCAGTGATTACAGGGGCGAGGAGACCCAGTACTTC,CATSDYRGEETQYF
few,TRBV7-8,-,TRBJ1-3,TGTGCCAGCACCCAGAGTGCAGGGGCTGGAAACACCATATATTTT,CASTQSAGAGNTIYF